These T cell receptor beta chains were read from a single sample in a study of a mutant IDH1 vaccine in newly diagnosed glioma. No antigens are known for them. Data came from immunoSEQ multiplex PCR; TCRdb stores just in-frame clones and leaves some out. The sample carries about 50,000 clones, about three quarters recorded once. Sequencing was performed on PBMCs, taken from a glioma patient whose treatment included an IDH1 peptide vaccine. The receptors were gathered from a man between 40 and 49 years old with glioma. The CDR3 runs from the conserved cysteine through the conserved F or W.

v_call	j_call	cdr3_aa
TRBV11-3	TRBJ1-2	CASSERQGPYGYTF
TRBV27	TRBJ1-3	CASSSGGTEGNTIYF
TRBV5-4	TRBJ2-5	CASSLEGSGRARETQYF
TRBV4-1	TRBJ1-6	CASSQLPRDRVNSPLHF
TRBV6-5	TRBJ2-6	CASHFPGANVLTF
TRBV4-3	TRBJ2-1	CASSQEAAVLLYNEQFF
TRBV7-6	TRBJ2-3	CASSERDTTDTQYF
TRBV2	TRBJ2-1	CASSETHTGLTDRDEQFF
TRBV20-1	TRBJ1-2	CSAPRSVGYTF
TRBV5-4	TRBJ2-5	CASSRTGGSGETQYF
TRBV2	TRBJ2-2	CASSGGTSGKAAPNTGELFF
TRBV10-1	TRBJ2-3	CASSERQSSSTDTQYF